One sample yielded the 31 T cell receptor beta chains listed below, sequenced in a study of identical twins. TCRdb used MiXCR to reprocess the 5' RACE reads, holding one entry per CDR3 protein. The sample consists of 640,000 or so distinct CDR3 sequences, around 6% of them appearing once. The specimen was naive T cells sorted from blood. Source of these receptors: a man aged 18-30 years in good health.

This clonotype was detected ten times or more. V gene TRBV29-1 combines with J gene TRBJ2-3; possibly TRBD1 or TRBD2 for D (5 bases each). V gave up 2 bases and J gave up 2 bases, with 14 bases separating them. CDR3 length: 15 amino acids. Germline CDR1 and CDR2: SQVTM and ANQGSEA. CDR3 in amino acids: CSVEFYPGPTDTQYF. CDR3 coding DNA: TGCAGCGTTGAATTTTACCCGGGGCCCACAGATACGCAGTATTTT.

This clonotype was observed many times. The rearrangement links TRBV6-1 to TRBJ1-1; maybe TRBD1 (6 bases). This CDR3 region has 15 residues. In germline, CDR1 is MNHNS, CDR2 SASEGT. Trimming pared 7 bases from V and 1 base from J, leaving 16 bases between. The CDR3 nucleotides read TGTGCCAGCACCGAGGGCGGGACACCGAACACTGAAGCTTTCTTT. The encoded protein is CASTEGGTPNTEAFF.

This clonotype was observed at least ten times. This chain links TRBV29-1 with TRBJ1-4; a possible D gene is TRBD1 (5 bases). Deletions cut 6 bases from V and 4 bases from J, with 12 bases between. The CDR3 is made up of 13 amino acids. Germline V gene lookup returns CDR1 SQVTM and CDR2 ANQGSEA. The CDR3: CSVGGRLNEKLFF. The CDR3, as DNA: TGCAGCGTGGGGGGACGGCTTAATGAAAAACTGTTTTTT.

V gene TRBV5-6 combines with J gene TRBJ2-1; TRBD2 agrees at 7 bases. The CDR3 has 13 residues. After removal of 3 bases from V and 6 bases from J, the junction contained 3 bases not matched to a gene. CDR1 and CDR2 (germline): SGHDT, YYEEEE. The CDR3: CASSWDYSNEQFF. As DNA, the CDR3 is TGTGCCAGCAGCTGGGACTACTCCAATGAGCAGTTCTTC.

The chain links TRBV10-3 to TRBJ1-4, with D hard to call. Trimming stripped 3 bases from V and 7 bases from J, with 9 bases between. Germline-derived CDR1 and CDR2 are ENHRY and SYGVKD. This CDR3 contains 13 residues. The CDR3 DNA follows: TGTGCCATCAGTGAAGAGACCTCTGAAAAACTGTTTTTT. It is translated as CAISEETSEKLFF.

The rearrangement uses TRBV12-3 or TRBV12-4 and TRBJ2-7, with D maybe TRBD1 (5 bases). Trimming took 2 bases from V and 1 from J, leaving 9 bases between them. The CDR3 is 14 residues long. This chain's CDR3 is CASSLPPGSYEQYF. CDR3 DNA sequence: TGTGCCAGCAGTTTACCGCCAGGGTCCTACGAGCAGTACTTC.

This clonotype was picked up a small number of times. The CDR3 DNA sequence: TGTGCCAGCAGCCCGGAGACTAACTATGGCTACACCTTC. Translation: CASSPETNYGYTF. The chain has TRBV7-9 and TRBJ1-2; D call uncertain. The CDR3 extends over 13 amino acids. Germline loops: CDR1 SEHNR, CDR2 FQNEAQ (reference sequence). Trimming removed 5 bases from V and 0 bases from J, with 7 bases in between. Complete variable domain (other parts from reference TRBV7-9 and TRBJ1-2): DTGVSQNPRHKITKRGQNVTFRCDPISEHNRLYWYRQTLGQGPEFLTYFQNEAQLEKSRLLSDRFSAERPKGSFSTLEIQRTEQGDSAMYLCASSPETNYGYTFGSGTRLTVV.

This chain joins TRBV29-1 and TRBJ2-3; D is possibly TRBD1 (5 bases). Germline V gives CDR1 SQVTM, CDR2 ANQGSEA. The CDR3 is 14 residues long. V lost 1 base and J lost 2, with 10 bases in between. The CDR3 nucleotides read TGCAGCGTTGAAGGGGGCCAGAACACAGATACGCAGTATTTT. It codes for CSVEGGQNTDTQYF.

This clonotype was found a few times. The CDR3 DNA is TGTGCCAGCAGCTTAGTCAGGACTAGGACCTACAATGAGCAGTTCTTC. Translated, it gives CASSLVRTRTYNEQFF. The V gene is TRBV11-2, the J gene TRBJ2-1; 7 bases match TRBD2. CDR1 SGHAT and CDR2 FQNNGV come from the germline V gene. This CDR3 is built from 16 residues. The junction had 5 bases not matched to a gene; V was cut back by 1 base and J by 2 bases.

The chain couples TRBV7-2 to TRBJ2-1, with 11 bases aligning to TRBD2. V dropped 1 base and J dropped 4; count of bases not matched to a gene: 6. Per the germline V gene, CDR1 is SGHTA and CDR2 is FQGNSA. CDR3 length: 17 residues. The CDR3: CASSLVGLAGQYNEQFF. CDR3 DNA sequence: TGTGCCAGCAGCTTAGTCGGACTAGCGGGCCAGTACAATGAGCAGTTCTTC.

This clonotype was seen ten or more times. The V gene is TRBV20-1, the J gene TRBJ2-5; no reliable D call. The CDR3 extends over 14 amino acids. CDR1 and CDR2 from the germline V gene are DFQATT and SNEGSKA (reference sequence). With 3 bases removed from V and 4 bases from J, the gap between germline ends came to 15 bases. CDR3: CSASDSGFGETQYF. The CDR3 bases are TGCAGTGCTAGCGATTCCGGGTTTGGAGAGACCCAGTACTTC.

This chain links TRBV6-2 or TRBV6-3 with TRBJ2-1, with 11 bases aligning to TRBD1. Per the germline V gene, CDR1 is MNHEY and CDR2 is SVGEGT. The CDR3 is 14 residues long. J lost 5 bases, V lost 6 bases, and 3 bases had no gene match. CDR3 amino acids: CASRGQGAHNEQFF. The CDR3 bases are TGTGCCAGCAGAGGACAGGGGGCTCACAATGAGCAGTTCTTC.

This clonotype was recorded many times. J is TRBJ2-7 and V is TRBV25-1, with 9 nucleotides matching TRBD2. Losses at the gene ends were 7 bases for V and 4 bases for J; bases not matched to a gene: 11. The germline V gene has CDR1 MGHDK and CDR2 SYGVNS. The CDR3 runs to 15 residues. The CDR3 here is CASMGLAGPSYEQYF. The DNA for the CDR3 is TGTGCCAGCATGGGGCTAGCGGGACCATCATACGAGCAGTACTTC.

Many counts were recorded for this clonotype. The rearrangement links TRBV15 to TRBJ2-2; D remains unclear. V was clipped by 3 bases and J by 1 base, with 9 bases between them. The CDR3 sequence is 15 residues long. Germline CDR1 reads LNHNV; CDR2 reads YYDKDF (reference sequence). CDR3 sequence (DNA): TGTGCCACCAGCAGGTCTACAGAGAACACCGGGGAGCTGTTTTTT. It is translated as CATSRSTENTGELFF.

This clonotype was seen only a few times. The chain joins TRBV7-9 to TRBJ2-7; TRBD1 matches at 7 bases. The CDR3 is 14 residues long. Germline CDR1 reads SEHNR; CDR2 reads FQNEAQ (reference sequence). Trimming cost V 5 bases and J 2 bases; bases outside gene matches: 6. This CDR3 is CASSPTGLTYEQYF. The CDR3 DNA reads as TGTGCCAGCAGCCCGACAGGGCTGACCTACGAGCAGTACTTC.

The rearrangement joins TRBV20-1 to TRBJ1-6; 7 nucleotides align to TRBD1. V was pared by 1 base and J by 5 bases, with 2 bases of the junction left unmatched. This CDR3 has 14 amino acids. The V gene's germline CDR1 is DFQATT and CDR2 SNEGSKA (reference sequence). The CDR3 is CSARVQGDNSPLHF. The DNA of the CDR3 is TGCAGTGCTAGAGTTCAGGGGGATAATTCACCCCTCCACTTT.

The chain recombines TRBV11-2 with TRBJ2-2; the match to TRBD2 covers 8 bases. The CDR3 spans 16 residues. The junction had 10 bases not matched to a gene; V was cut back by 3 bases and J by 7 bases. In germline, CDR1 is SGHAT, CDR2 FQNNGV. CDR3: CASSFGGGLVVGELFF. CDR3 in DNA: TGTGCCAGCAGCTTTGGCGGGGGACTAGTGGTCGGGGAGCTGTTTTTT.

The chain joins TRBV5-8 to TRBJ2-5; the match to TRBD1 covers 8 bases. V trimming: 1 base; J trimming: 13 bases; junction bases outside the gene matches: 0. Germline V gives CDR1 SGHTS, CDR2 YDEGEE. This CDR3 region has 10 residues. The CDR3 coding sequence is TGTGCCAGCAGCTTGACAGGGGGGTACTTC. This sequence encodes CASSLTGGYF.

This clonotype was counted between two and nine times. This chain uses TRBV29-1 with TRBJ2-1, with 10 positions matching TRBD1. V was pared by 6 bases and J by 5 bases, with 7 bases of the junction left unmatched. This CDR3 region has 14 residues. Looked up from germline, CDR1 is SQVTM and CDR2 is ANQGSEA. The CDR3 bases are TGCAGCGTCGACGGGACAGGGGTGAACAATGAGCAGTTCTTC. It yields the protein CSVDGTGVNNEQFF.

This clonotype showed up many times. The chain has TRBV15 and TRBJ1-2; D gene unclear. V lost 3 bases to trimming and J lost 7 bases, with 18 bases between them. The germline CDR1 and CDR2 sequences are LNHNV and YYDKDF (reference sequence). The CDR3 contains 15 residues. CDR3 bases: TGTGCCACCAGCAGGGCCGATGGACCAACTATTGGCTACACCTTC. Translating gives CATSRADGPTIGYTF.

The chain has TRBV25-1 and TRBJ2-7, with no clear D. The germline V gene encodes CDR1 MGHDK and CDR2 SYGVNS. V was pared by 5 bases and J by 2 bases, with 4 bases between. The CDR3 runs 11 residues. This chain's CDR3 is CASSNAYEQYF. The DNA of the CDR3 is TGTGCCAGCAGTAATGCCTACGAGCAGTACTTC.

The V and J genes are TRBV20-1 and TRBJ2-5; 9 bases map to TRBD1. V lost 2 bases to trimming and J lost 5 bases; unmatched junction nucleotides: 3. CDR1 is DFQATT, CDR2 SNEGSKA, per germline (reference sequence). The CDR3 is 13 residues long. The DNA for the CDR3 is TGCAGTGCTAGATGGGACAGGGCCGAGACCCAGTACTTC. Amino acid sequence: CSARWDRAETQYF.

At least ten counts were recorded for this clonotype. V is TRBV29-1 and J is TRBJ1-2; D is unclear. The CDR3 is 13 residues long. V shed 7 bases and J shed 0 bases, with 12 bases lying between them. The germline CDR1 and CDR2 sequences are SQVTM and ANQGSEA. The CDR3 here is CSGGDLANYGYTF. CDR3 sequence (DNA): TGCAGCGGCGGGGATTTAGCTAACTATGGCTACACCTTC.

This clonotype showed up many times. The chain links TRBV28 to TRBJ1-1; the D is unclear. V lost 7 bases and J 2 bases, leaving 11 bases between the germline ends. The germline V gene encodes CDR1 MDHEN and CDR2 SYDVKM. The CDR3 totals 13 residues. The CDR3 region has the DNA TGTGCCAGCAACATGCCATATAACACTGAAGCTTTCTTT. Its protein product is CASNMPYNTEAFF.

This chain uses TRBV6-2 or TRBV6-3 with TRBJ2-1; tentative D call: TRBD2 (6 bases). Germline CDR1 MNHEY, CDR2 SVGEGT. The CDR3 extends over 14 amino acids. Deletions cut 0 bases from V and 13 bases from J, with 16 bases between. The CDR3 spells CASSYSIGRGEQFF. CDR3 DNA sequence: TGTGCCAGCAGTTACTCGATCGGGAGAGGGGAACAGTTCTTC.

This clonotype was picked up many times. V is TRBV12-3 or TRBV12-4 and J is TRBJ2-1; tentatively, D is TRBD2 (6 bases). The ends were cut back, 7 bases at V and 0 bases at J, with 13 bases in the middle. The CDR3 runs to 15 residues. CDR3 residues: CASTSGTHSYNEQFF. The CDR3 region has the DNA TGTGCCAGCACTTCCGGGACTCACTCCTACAATGAGCAGTTCTTC.

This clonotype was counted between two and nine times. The CDR3 DNA follows: TGTGCCAGCAGTTTATTTGGGGGATCCAATTCACCCCTCCACTTT. Translated, it gives CASSLFGGSNSPLHF. The rearrangement links TRBV12-3 or TRBV12-4 to TRBJ1-6, with D maybe TRBD1 (5 bases). The CDR3 is 15 residues long. V was pared by 2 bases and J by 7 bases, with 12 bases between.

DNA for the CDR3: TGCAGTCTAATCCCGGGACTAACTACAGATACGCAGTATTTT. It yields the protein CSLIPGLTTDTQYF. The genes are TRBV20-1 and TRBJ2-3, with TRBD2 identical over 7 bases. After removal of 8 bases from V and 3 bases from J, the junction contained 11 bases not matched to a gene. The CDR3 has 14 amino acids. CDR1 is DFQATT and CDR2 is SNEGSKA in the germline V gene (reference sequence).

Ten or more counts support this clonotype. The rearrangement joins TRBV29-1 to TRBJ1-2; 10 bases fit TRBD1. CDR1 is SQVTM and CDR2 is ANQGSEA in the germline V gene. This CDR3 spans 11 amino acids. Unmatched junction bases numbered 2, after V lost 7 bases and J lost 6 bases. This chain's CDR3 is CSGDRGDGYTF. Written as DNA, the CDR3 is TGCAGCGGGGACAGGGGAGATGGCTACACCTTC.

The chain couples TRBV20-1 to TRBJ2-4; D unresolved. V was shortened by 6 bases and J by 0 bases, with 18 bases between the two germline ends. Germline V gene lookup returns CDR1 DFQATT and CDR2 SNEGSKA (reference sequence). This CDR3 has 16 residues. This chain's CDR3 is CSAFGQLKLAKNIQYF. CDR3 coding DNA: TGCAGTGCATTTGGGCAGCTAAAGCTAGCCAAAAACATTCAGTACTTC.

The chain uses TRBV3-1 and TRBJ2-7; the match to TRBD2 covers 11 bases. V dropped 1 base and J dropped 3; count of bases not matched to a gene: 5. The germline V gene encodes CDR1 LGHDT and CDR2 YNNKEL (reference sequence). This CDR3 has 16 amino acids. CDR3 sequence reads: CASSQALLAGDYEQYF. In DNA form, the CDR3 reads TGTGCCAGCAGCCAAGCATTACTAGCGGGAGACTACGAGCAGTACTTC.